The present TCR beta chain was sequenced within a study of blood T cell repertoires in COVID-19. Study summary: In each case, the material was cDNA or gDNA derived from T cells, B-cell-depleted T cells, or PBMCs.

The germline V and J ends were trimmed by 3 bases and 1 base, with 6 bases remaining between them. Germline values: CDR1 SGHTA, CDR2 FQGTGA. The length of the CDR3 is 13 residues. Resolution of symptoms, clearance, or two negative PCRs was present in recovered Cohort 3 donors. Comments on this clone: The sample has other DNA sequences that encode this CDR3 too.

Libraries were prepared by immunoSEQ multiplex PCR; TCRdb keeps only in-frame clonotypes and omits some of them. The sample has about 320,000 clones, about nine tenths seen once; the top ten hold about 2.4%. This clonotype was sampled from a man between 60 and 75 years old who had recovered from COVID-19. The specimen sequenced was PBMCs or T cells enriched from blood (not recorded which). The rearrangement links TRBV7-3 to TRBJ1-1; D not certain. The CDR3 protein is CASSFGGNTEAFF. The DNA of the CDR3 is TGTGCCAGCAGCTTTGGCGGGAACACTGAAGCTTTCTTT.